These 25 T cell receptor beta chains originate from one sample sequenced in a study of OX40 agonist ivuxolimab in advanced cancers. Using immunoSEQ multiplex PCR, the repertoire was profiled, and TCRdb retains in-frame clones only, with some absent. The table records fewer than 70,000 clones, 65% to 80% of them present only once. Sample: CD4+ or CD8+ T cells sorted from blood, taken in a trial of the OX40 agonist ivuxolimab. The receptors were sampled from an adult with an advanced solid tumor such as melanoma, head and neck, liver or kidney cancer.

The chain is built from TRBV18 and TRBJ1-1; D ambiguous. The CDR3 runs to 15 residues. The V gene lost 2 bases and the J gene lost 8 bases, with 18 bases spanning the gap. In germline, CDR1 is KGHSH, CDR2 LQKENI. The chain's CDR3 is CASSPDQSAKKEAFF. CDR3 DNA: TGTGCCAGCTCACCAGACCAGAGCGCCAAAAAAGAAGCTTTCTTT.

About this clone itself: The same CDR3 can be traced to other DNA sequences in this sample. The genes are TRBV5-1 and TRBJ2-1; TRBD1 agrees at 7 bases. The germline CDR1 and CDR2 sequences are SGHRS and YFSETQ. After removal of 0 bases from V and 4 bases from J, the junction contained 4 bases not matched to a gene. This CDR3 is 15 amino acids long. The CDR3 bases are TGCGCCAGCAGCTTGGAAGGACAGGATTACAATGAGCAGTTCTTC. It yields the protein CASSLEGQDYNEQFF.

This clone has just one count. This CDR3 reads CASSFDTAYGYTF. As DNA, the CDR3 is TGTGCCAGCAGCTTTGACACGGCCTATGGCTACACCTTC. The chain employs TRBV7-9 and TRBJ1-2; no reliable D call. The CDR3 totals 13 residues. V lost 3 bases and J 4 bases, leaving 9 bases between the germline ends. Germline CDR1 reads SEHNR; CDR2 reads FQNEAQ (reference sequence).

The gene calls are TRBV10-1 and TRBJ2-5, with 9 nucleotides matching TRBD2. CDR1 WNHNN and CDR2 SYGVQD come from the germline V gene (reference sequence). This CDR3 spans 14 amino acids. The junction had 6 bases not matched to a gene; V was cut back by 5 bases and J by 5 bases. The CDR3 DNA follows: TGCGCCAGCAGTAGCAGCGGGAGGAGTGAGACCCAGTACTTC. Translating gives CASSSSGRSETQYF.

The chain is built from TRBV4-1 and TRBJ2-2; no firm D call. The CDR3 is 18 amino acids. Germline V lookup: CDR1 MGHRA, CDR2 YSYEKL. The V and J ends lost 1 base and 9 bases respectively, with 24 bases between them. The CDR3 reads CASSQGPVGPGSFRELFF. CDR3 nucleotides: TGCGCCAGCAGCCAAGGCCCCGTTGGGCCCGGGTCCTTCCGGGAGCTGTTTTTT.

This clone is medium-sized by share. This chain uses TRBV7-9 with TRBJ2-2; a weak D match, TRBD2 (6 bases). This CDR3 has 15 amino acids. The germline CDR1 and CDR2 sequences are SEHNR and FQNEAQ (reference sequence). The V and J ends lost 1 base and 7 bases respectively, with 13 bases between them. CDR3 sequence (DNA): TGTGCCAGCAGCTTAGGGCTAGCGTACGGCGGGGAGCTGTTTTTT. Amino acid sequence: CASSLGLAYGGELFF. Supplemented by reference TRBV7-9 and TRBJ2-2, the full variable domain reads DTGVSQNPRHKITKRGQNVTFRCDPISEHNRLYWYRQTLGQGPEFLTYFQNEAQLEKSRLLSDRFSAERPKGSFSTLEIQRTEQGDSAMYLCASSLGLAYGGELFFGEGSRLTVL.

The table lists this clone with a few counts. The chain carries TRBV18 and TRBJ2-7; D unclear. Per germline, CDR1 KGHSH and CDR2 LQKENI. The ends were cut back, 3 bases at V and 6 bases at J, with 15 bases in the middle. The CDR3 runs 14 residues. The CDR3 coding sequence is TGTGCCAGCTCACCCATGGACGGCATGGGCGAGCAGTACTTC. Amino acids: CASSPMDGMGEQYF.

The chain links TRBV7-2 to TRBJ1-4; the match to TRBD1 covers 10 bases. Germline V lookup: CDR1 SGHTA, CDR2 FQGNSA. With V trimmed by 4 bases and J by 3 bases, 5 bases remained unmatched. The CDR3 has 16 amino acids. In DNA, the CDR3 is TGTGCCAGCAGCTCTAGGGGACAGGGGTCTAATGAAAAACTGTTTTTT. Translating gives CASSSRGQGSNEKLFF.

This clone is judged medium-sized. The V call is TRBV2, the J call TRBJ1-1; 8 nucleotides line up with TRBD1. The CDR3 loop spans 14 amino acids. Trimming removed 5 bases from V and 5 bases from J; junction bases left unmatched: 7. Germline V gene data show CDR1 as SNHLY and CDR2 as FYNNEI. DNA of the CDR3: TGTGCCAGCAGTTCCCAGGGGGCAGAGACTGAAGCTTTCTTT. Amino acid sequence: CASSSQGAETEAFF.

The J gene is TRBJ2-1, the V gene TRBV9; D perhaps matches TRBD1 (5 bases). V was pared by 0 bases and J by 12 bases, with 13 bases between. This CDR3 is 13 amino acids long. Germline V lookup: CDR1 SGDLS, CDR2 YYNGEE. The CDR3 spells CASSVETDSGQFF. The CDR3 nucleotides are TGTGCCAGCAGCGTAGAAACAGACAGTGGGCAGTTCTTC.

V usage is TRBV7-3 and J usage is TRBJ2-1; 13 bases line up with TRBD2. J was trimmed by 5 bases and V by 4 bases; bases with no gene match: 2. The germline gives CDR1 SGHTA, CDR2 FQGTGA. This CDR3 is built from 15 residues. The CDR3 sequence is CASSSGLAGDNEQFF. CDR3 bases: TGTGCCAGCAGCTCCGGACTAGCGGGAGACAATGAGCAGTTCTTC.

The chain uses TRBV27 and TRBJ1-1; D unresolved. This CDR3 comprises 14 residues. V shed 7 bases and J shed 0 bases, with 12 bases lying between them. Germline loops: CDR1 MNHEY, CDR2 SMNVEV (reference sequence). DNA of the CDR3: TGTGCCAGCAAGTGGGGTCGTATGAACACTGAAGCTTTCTTT. This codes for CASKWGRMNTEAFF.

The CDR3 loop reads CASSIGTSNQPQHF. The DNA of the CDR3 is TGTGCCAGTAGTATAGGGACCAGCAATCAGCCCCAGCATTTT. The chain links TRBV19 to TRBJ1-5, with no clear D. Trimming left V 1 base short and J 1 base short, with 5 bases between. Germline loops: CDR1 LNHDA, CDR2 SQIVND (reference sequence). The CDR3 is 14 amino acids.

The chain carries TRBV4-1 and TRBJ2-1; D gene unclear. Germline assignment: CDR1 MGHRA and CDR2 YSYEKL. Trimming removed 3 bases at V and 0 bases at J, with 12 bases between. The CDR3 extends over 16 amino acids. The CDR3 loop is CASSHLNLISYNEQFF. The DNA of the CDR3 is TGCGCCAGCAGCCATTTGAATCTCATCTCCTACAATGAGCAGTTCTTC.

As for this clone: Other DNA sequences within the sample encode an identical CDR3. The chain joins TRBV30 to TRBJ1-5; tentatively, D is TRBD1 (5 bases). Trimming left V 0 bases short and J 4 bases short, with 7 bases between. From germline, CDR1 is GTSNPN and CDR2 SVGIG (reference sequence). This CDR3 has 13 amino acids. The CDR3 here is CAWSVGGNQPQHF. DNA for the CDR3: TGTGCCTGGAGTGTGGGGGGTAATCAGCCCCAGCATTTT. The whole variable domain, remainder taken from reference TRBV30 and TRBJ1-5, is SQTIHQWPATLVQPVGSPLSLECTVEGTSNPNLYWYRQAAGRGLQLLFYSVGIGQISSEVPQNLSASRPQDRQFILSSKKLLLSDSGFYLCAWSVGGNQPQHFGDGTRLSIL.

This clone came up a few times. In the same sample, other DNA sequences code for this CDR3. The V gene is TRBV5-4, the J gene TRBJ1-4; tentatively, D is TRBD1 (5 bases). The V gene lost 0 bases and the J gene lost 0 bases, with 6 bases spanning the gap. The CDR3 has 15 amino acids. Per the germline V gene, CDR1 is SGHNT and CDR2 is YYREEE (reference sequence). As DNA, the CDR3 is TGTGCCAGCAGCTTGGGGGGGGCAACTAATGAAAAACTGTTTTTT. The encoded protein is CASSLGGATNEKLFF.

The V and J genes are TRBV11-2 and TRBJ1-4, with TRBD1 as a possible D gene (5 bases). V was pared by 5 bases and J by 7 bases, with 17 bases between. There are 15 residues in the CDR3. CDR1 is SGHAT and CDR2 is FQNNGV in the germline V gene. The CDR3 sequence is CASSPSEGRSEKLFF. In DNA, the CDR3 is TGTGCCAGCAGCCCTAGTGAGGGGAGGAGTGAAAAACTGTTTTTT.

The V gene is TRBV2, the J gene TRBJ2-1, with a possible D match to TRBD2 (6 bases). V gave up 4 bases and J gave up 2 bases, with 18 bases separating them. In germline, CDR1 is SNHLY, CDR2 FYNNEI. The CDR3 runs to 17 residues. In nucleotides, the CDR3 is TGTGCCAGCAGTGGTCCCTTACGGGAGCCCACCTACAATGAGCAGTTCTTC. Translated: CASSGPLREPTYNEQFF.

The sample holds a few counts of this clone. The V and J genes are TRBV18 and TRBJ2-1, with 7 bases identical to TRBD2. The CDR3 contains 15 residues. V was pared by 5 bases and J by 10 bases, with 14 bases of the junction left unmatched. Germline CDR1 KGHSH, CDR2 LQKENI. The DNA of the CDR3 is TGTGCCAGCTCATTTGAGCGGGAAACTACTGGAGAGCAGTTCTTC. Its protein product is CASSFERETTGEQFF.

Only a few counts were recorded for this clone. The CDR3 reads CASSLRPNGNTEAFF. In DNA, the CDR3 is TGTGCCAGCAGTTTACGGCCAAACGGGAACACTGAAGCTTTCTTT. The rearrangement links TRBV28 to TRBJ1-1; D is unclear. The ends were cut back, 2 bases at V and 1 base at J, with 11 bases in the middle. The CDR3 runs to 15 residues. Germline loops: CDR1 MDHEN, CDR2 SYDVKM.

This clone has just one count. The rearrangement links TRBV7-2 to TRBJ2-3; no firm D call. Deletions cut 2 bases from V and 2 bases from J, with 5 bases between. The germline V gene encodes CDR1 SGHTA and CDR2 FQGNSA. The CDR3 covers 13 residues. CDR3 nucleotides: TGTGCCAGCAGCTTACCCATCACAGATACGCAGTATTTT. Translating it yields CASSLPITDTQYF.

The V and J genes are TRBV5-6 and TRBJ1-2; the D is unclear. From germline, CDR1 is SGHDT and CDR2 YYEEEE. Trimming stripped 1 base from V and 4 bases from J, with 20 bases between. The length of the CDR3 is 17 residues. CDR3 coding DNA: TGTGCCAGCAGCTTGTCTCCTCCGCTAGAATCGTTCTATGGCTACACCTTC. This sequence encodes CASSLSPPLESFYGYTF.

The rearrangement links TRBV18 to TRBJ2-5; D may be TRBD2 (5 bases). Deletions cut 0 bases from V and 4 bases from J, with 6 bases between. The CDR3 has 13 amino acids. Per the germline V gene, CDR1 is KGHSH and CDR2 is LQKENI. The CDR3 is CASSPPGVETQYF. The CDR3 DNA reads TGTGCCAGCTCACCACCCGGGGTAGAGACCCAGTACTTC.

The chain links TRBV7-9 to TRBJ2-5; 15 bases are shared with TRBD2. The J call is in doubt because the DNA end fits TRBJ2-7 better. The CDR3 covers 19 residues. Looked up from germline, CDR1 is SEHNR and CDR2 is FQNEAQ (reference sequence). The CDR3 bases are TGTGCCAGCAGCCCTCCTTGGACTAGCGGGAGGGAGAGCTCCTACGAGCAGTACTTC. Translated: CASSPPWTSGRESSYEQYF.

This clone was counted between two and nine times. The chain combines TRBV7-2 with TRBJ2-3, with D perhaps TRBD1 or TRBD2 (5 bases each). V lost 4 bases and J lost 2, with 13 bases in between. The CDR3 consists of 15 residues. Germline CDR1 and CDR2: SGHTA and FQGNSA. The CDR3 protein is CASSSGRELTDTQYF. CDR3 sequence (DNA): TGTGCCAGCAGCTCGGGACGGGAACTCACAGATACGCAGTATTTT. The entire variable domain, with the rest obtained from reference TRBV7-2 and TRBJ2-3, is as follows: GAGVSQSPSNKVTEKGKDVELRCDPISGHTALYWYRQSLGQGLEFLIYFQGNSAPDKSGLPSDRFSAERTGGSVSTLTIQRTQQEDSAVYLCASSSGRELTDTQYFGPGTRLTVL.